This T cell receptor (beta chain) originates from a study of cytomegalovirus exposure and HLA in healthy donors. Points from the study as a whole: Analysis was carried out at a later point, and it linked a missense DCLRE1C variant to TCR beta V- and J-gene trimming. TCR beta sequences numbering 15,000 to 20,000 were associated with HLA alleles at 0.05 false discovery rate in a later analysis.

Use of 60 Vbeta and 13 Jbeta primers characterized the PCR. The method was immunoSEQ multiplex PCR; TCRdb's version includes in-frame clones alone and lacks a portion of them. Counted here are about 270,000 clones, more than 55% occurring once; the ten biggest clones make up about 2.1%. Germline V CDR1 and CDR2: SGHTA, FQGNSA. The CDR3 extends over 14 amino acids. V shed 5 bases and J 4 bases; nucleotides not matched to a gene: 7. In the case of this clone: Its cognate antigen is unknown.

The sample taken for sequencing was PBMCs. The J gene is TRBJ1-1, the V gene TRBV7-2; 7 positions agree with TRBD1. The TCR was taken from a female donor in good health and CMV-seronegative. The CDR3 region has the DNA TGTGCCAGCAGCCCCGGCCAGGGGGGCACTGAAGCTTTCTTT. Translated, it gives CASSPGQGGTEAFF.